The entry below gives a single T cell receptor beta chain sequence along with its context. Trimming stripped 1 base from V and 11 bases from J, with 14 bases between. This CDR3 spans 13 amino acids. Germline values: CDR1 LNHDA, CDR2 SQIVND (reference sequence). The data originate from a study of blood T cell repertoires in COVID-19. The overall study: Samples came from the United States, Italy and Spain, spanning acute and convalescent COVID-19. PBMCs, B-cell-depleted T cells, or T cells provided the cDNA or gDNA that made up the material.

TCRdb keeps only in-frame clones here, not all; method: immunoSEQ multiplex PCR. The sample has under 140,000 clones; roughly four fifths are singletons. Sequenced sample: peripheral blood. The chain carries TRBV19 and TRBJ1-1, with D hard to call. The TCR comes from a woman aged 60-70 years with acute or convalescent COVID-19. For the CDR3, the DNA is TGTGCCAGTAGTATAGGGCTGGGAGTGATGGCTTTCTTT. This gives the protein CASSIGLGVMAFF.